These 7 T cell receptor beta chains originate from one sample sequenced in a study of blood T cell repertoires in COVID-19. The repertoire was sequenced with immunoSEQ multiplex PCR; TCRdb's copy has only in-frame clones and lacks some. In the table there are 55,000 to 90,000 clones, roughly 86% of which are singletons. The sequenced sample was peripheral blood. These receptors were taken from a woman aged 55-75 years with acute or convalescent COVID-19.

CDR3 nucleotides: TGTGCCATCGTGGGGACAGGGGGCACCTACGAGCAGTACTTC. This sequence encodes CAIVGTGGTYEQYF. The chain carries TRBV2 and TRBJ2-7; 12 bases match TRBD1. V was clipped by 10 bases and J by 2 bases; unmatched bases: 6. This CDR3 is 14 amino acids long. Germline V gene sequence: CDR1 SNHLY, CDR2 FYNNEI.

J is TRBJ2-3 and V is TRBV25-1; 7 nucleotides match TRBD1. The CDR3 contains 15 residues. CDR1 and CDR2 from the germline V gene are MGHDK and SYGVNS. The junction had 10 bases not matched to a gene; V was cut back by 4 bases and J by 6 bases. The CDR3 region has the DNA TGTGCCAGCAGTGGTCGGGACAGACGGGCGGATACGCAGTATTTT. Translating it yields CASSGRDRRADTQYF.

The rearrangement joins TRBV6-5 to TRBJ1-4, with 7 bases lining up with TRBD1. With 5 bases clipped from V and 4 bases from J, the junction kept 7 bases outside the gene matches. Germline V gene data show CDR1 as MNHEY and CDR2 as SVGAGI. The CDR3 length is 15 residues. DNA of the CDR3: TGTGCCAGCAGTAGGACAGGCCTACATAATGAAAAACTGTTTTTT. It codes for CASSRTGLHNEKLFF.

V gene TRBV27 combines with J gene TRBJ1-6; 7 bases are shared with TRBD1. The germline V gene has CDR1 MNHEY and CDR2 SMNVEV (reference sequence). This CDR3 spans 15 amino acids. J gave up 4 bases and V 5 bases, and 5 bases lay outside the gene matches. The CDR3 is CASSPDRQYNSPLHF. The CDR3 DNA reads TGTGCCAGCAGTCCGGACAGGCAGTATAATTCACCCCTCCACTTT.

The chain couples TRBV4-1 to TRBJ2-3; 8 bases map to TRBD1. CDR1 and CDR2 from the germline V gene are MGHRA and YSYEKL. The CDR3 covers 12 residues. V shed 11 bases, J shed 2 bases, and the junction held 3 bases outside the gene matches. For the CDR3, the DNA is TGCGCCGGACAGGGTATCACAGATACGCAGTATTTT. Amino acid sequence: CAGQGITDTQYF.

CDR3 residues: CASTIQGNTGELFF. The CDR3 nucleotides read TGCGCCAGCACCATACAGGGTAACACCGGGGAGCTGTTTTTT. The gene calls are TRBV5-1 and TRBJ2-2; tentatively, D is TRBD1 (6 bases). Germline V CDR1 and CDR2: SGHRS, YFSETQ. Trimming pared 6 bases from V and 2 bases from J, leaving 11 bases between. The CDR3 extends over 14 amino acids.

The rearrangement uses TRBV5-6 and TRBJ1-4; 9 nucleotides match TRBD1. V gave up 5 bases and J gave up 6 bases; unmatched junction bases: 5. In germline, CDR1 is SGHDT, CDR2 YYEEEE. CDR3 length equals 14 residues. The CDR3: CASRQRDRDEKLFF. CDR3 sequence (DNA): TGTGCCAGCAGACAAAGGGACAGGGATGAAAAACTGTTTTTT. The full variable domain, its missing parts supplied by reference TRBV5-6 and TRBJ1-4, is DAGVTQSPTHLIKTRGQQVTLRCSPKSGHDTVSWYQQALGQGPQFIFQYYEEEERQRGNFPDRFSGHQFPNYSSELNVNALLLGDSALYLCASRQRDRDEKLFFGSGTQLSVL.